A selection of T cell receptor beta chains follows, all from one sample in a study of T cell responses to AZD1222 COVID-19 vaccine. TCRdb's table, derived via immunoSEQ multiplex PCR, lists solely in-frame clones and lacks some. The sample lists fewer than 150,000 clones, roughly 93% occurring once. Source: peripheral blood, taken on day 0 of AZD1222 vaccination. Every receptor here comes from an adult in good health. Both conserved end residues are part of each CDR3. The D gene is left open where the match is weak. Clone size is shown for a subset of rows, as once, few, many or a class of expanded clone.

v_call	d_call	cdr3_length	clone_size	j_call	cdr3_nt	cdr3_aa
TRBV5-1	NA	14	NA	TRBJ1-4	TGCGCCAGCAGCTTTTCACAGGGTAATGAAAAACTGTTTTTT	CASSFSQGNEKLFF
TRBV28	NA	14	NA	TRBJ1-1	TGTGCCAGCAGTTTGCTACCGGCCCGCACTGAAGCTTTCTTT	CASSLLPARTEAFF
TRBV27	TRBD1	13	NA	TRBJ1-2	TGTGCCAGCAGTTACCGGGACAGGGATGGCTACACCTTC	CASSYRDRDGYTF
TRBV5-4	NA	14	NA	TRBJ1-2	TGTGCCAGCAGCGGGGGCTATACTAACTATGGCTACACCTTC	CASSGGYTNYGYTF
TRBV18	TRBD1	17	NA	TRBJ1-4	TGTGCCAGCTCACCACTCCGACAGGGGGGAACTAATGAAAAACTGTTTTTT	CASSPLRQGGTNEKLFF
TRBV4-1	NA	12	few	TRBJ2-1	TGCGCCAGCAGCCCGGACTTTGATGAGCAGTTCTTC	CASSPDFDEQFF
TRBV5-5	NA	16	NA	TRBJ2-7	TGTGCCAGCAGCTTGTTTCACAGACCAATTTCCTACGAGCAGTACTTC	CASSLFHRPISYEQYF
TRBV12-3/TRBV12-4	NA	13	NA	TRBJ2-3	TGTGCCAGCAGTTTGGGCAAAACAGATACGCAGTATTTT	CASSLGKTDTQYF
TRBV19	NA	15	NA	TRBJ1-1	TGTGCCAGTGGGGAAAGGGGCTCGTTGAACACTGAAGCTTTCTTT	CASGERGSLNTEAFF
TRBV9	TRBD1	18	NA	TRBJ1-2	TGTGCCAGCAGCGTAAACCCGGGGACAGGGACATATAACTATGGCTACACCTTC	CASSVNPGTGTYNYGYTF
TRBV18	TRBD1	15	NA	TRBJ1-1	TGTGCCAGCTCACCACCGGACAGGGCGAACACTGAAGCTTTCTTT	CASSPPDRANTEAFF
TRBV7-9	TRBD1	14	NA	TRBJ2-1	TGTGCCAGCAGCTCGACAGGGGTTTGGAATGAGCAGTTCTTC	CASSSTGVWNEQFF
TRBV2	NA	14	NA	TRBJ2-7	TGTGCCAGCAGTGAGTTGGGGGGTCCCTACGAGCAGTACTTC	CASSELGGPYEQYF
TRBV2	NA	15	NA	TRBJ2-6	TGTGCCAGCAGTCCAGCACAACCTGGGGCCAACGTCCTGACTTTC	CASSPAQPGANVLTF
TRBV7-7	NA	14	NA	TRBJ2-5	TGTGCTAGCAGCTTAGGGGGGCTAAAAGAGACCCAGTACTTC	CASSLGGLKETQYF
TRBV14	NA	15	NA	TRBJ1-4	TGTGCCAGCAGCCAACGGACAGAACCTAATGAAAAACTGTTTTTT	CASSQRTEPNEKLFF
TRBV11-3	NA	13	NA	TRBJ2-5	TGTGCCAGCAGCTTAGAGTACCAAGAGACCCAGTACTTC	CASSLEYQETQYF
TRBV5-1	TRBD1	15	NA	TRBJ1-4	TGCGCCAGCAGCTTGCAGGGGGCAACTAATGAAAAACTGTTTTTT	CASSLQGATNEKLFF
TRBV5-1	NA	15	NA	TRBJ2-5	TGCGCCAGCAGCTTAGGCGGACAGCTCAAAGAGACCCAGTACTTC	CASSLGGQLKETQYF
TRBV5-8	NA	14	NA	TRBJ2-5	TGTGCCAGCAGCCAGTGGGAGTCCGGGGAGACCCAGTACTTC	CASSQWESGETQYF
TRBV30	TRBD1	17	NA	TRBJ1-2	TGTGCCTGGAGTGAAACTTTCCCGGGACAGGGGGCGAGAGGCTACACCTTC	CAWSETFPGQGARGYTF
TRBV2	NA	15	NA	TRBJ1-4	TGTGCCAGCAGTAGCCGGGCAGGGGCAAATGAAAAACTGTTTTTT	CASSSRAGANEKLFF
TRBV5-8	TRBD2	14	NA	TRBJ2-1	TGTGCCAGCAGCTTTAGCGGGGGGGCGCCTGAGCAGTTCTTC	CASSFSGGAPEQFF
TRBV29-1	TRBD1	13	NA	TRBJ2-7	TGCAGCGCCATGGACAGGGACCTCTACGAGCAGTACTTC	CSAMDRDLYEQYF
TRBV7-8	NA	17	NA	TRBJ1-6	TGTGCCAGCAGCGTAAGTCGGATGAGCTCCTATAATTCACCCCTCCACTTT	CASSVSRMSSYNSPLHF
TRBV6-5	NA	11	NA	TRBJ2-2	TGTGCCAGCGAGGGGGCCGGGGAGCTGTTTTTT	CASEGAGELFF
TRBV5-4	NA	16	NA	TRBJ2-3	TGTGCCAGCAGCCGGCCAATGGAGGGGCGGTCTGATACGCAGTATTTT	CASSRPMEGRSDTQYF
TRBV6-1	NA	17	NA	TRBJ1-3	TGTGCCAGCAGTGATCACGTACAGGGATTGGAAGGAAACACCATATATTTT	CASSDHVQGLEGNTIYF
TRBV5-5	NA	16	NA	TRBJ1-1	TGTGCCAGCAGCTTGGAACGCGCTGACTTTAACACTGAAGCTTTCTTT	CASSLERADFNTEAFF
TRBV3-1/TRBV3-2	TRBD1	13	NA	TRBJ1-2	TGTGCCAGCAGCCCGGACAGGTTTTATGGCTACACCTTC	CASSPDRFYGYTF
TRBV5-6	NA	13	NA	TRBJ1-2	TGTGCCAGCAGCCTCACACTGAACTATGGCTACACCTTC	CASSLTLNYGYTF
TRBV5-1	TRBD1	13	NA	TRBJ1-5	TGCGCCAGCAGCTTAACAGGGGATCAGCCCCAGCATTTT	CASSLTGDQPQHF
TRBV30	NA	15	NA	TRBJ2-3	TGTGCCTGGAGTAAGGGGACACCGATAGGGGATACGCAGTATTTT	CAWSKGTPIGDTQYF
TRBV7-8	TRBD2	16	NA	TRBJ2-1	TGTGCCAGCAGCTTTCTAGCGGGGCTATCCTACAATGAGCAGTTCTTC	CASSFLAGLSYNEQFF
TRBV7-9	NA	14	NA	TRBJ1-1	TGTGCCAGCAGCCGACAGACGTCGAACACTGAAGCTTTCTTT	CASSRQTSNTEAFF
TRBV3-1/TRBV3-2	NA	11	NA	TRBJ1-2	TGTGCCAGCAGCCACCTCTATGGCTACACCTTC	CASSHLYGYTF
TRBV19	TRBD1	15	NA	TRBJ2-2	TGTGCCAGTAGTGCCCGACAGGGGGCGGGCGGGGAGCTGTTTTTT	CASSARQGAGGELFF
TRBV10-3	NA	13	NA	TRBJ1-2	TGTGCCATCAGTGAGTGGCGCGACTATGGCTACACCTTC	CAISEWRDYGYTF
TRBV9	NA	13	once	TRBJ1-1	TGTGCCAGCAGCGTAGCTAGGGACACTGAAGCTTTCTTT	CASSVARDTEAFF
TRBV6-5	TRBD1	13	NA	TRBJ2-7	TGTGCCAGCAGTTTAGATACAGGGGGCGAGCAGTACTTC	CASSLDTGGEQYF
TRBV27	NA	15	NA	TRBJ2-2	TGTGCCAGCAGTTTATCCAGGGTAGGATCCGGGGAGCTGTTTTTT	CASSLSRVGSGELFF